The subject of this entry is one T cell receptor beta chain. This CDR3 is built from 15 residues. From germline, CDR1 is MNHEY and CDR2 SMNVEV (reference sequence). V shed 6 bases and J 4 bases; nucleotides not matched to a gene: 10. Arm-PCR with iRepertoire HTBI primers amplified the CDR3 regions for these TCR beta libraries. TCRdb analysed the multiplex PCR reads with MiXCR anew, one entry per CDR3 protein. The sample has around 400,000 distinct CDR3 sequences; around 15% are singletons. The data were taken from a study of regulatory T cells in long-lasting Graves disease. Time point indicated: newly diagnosed GD, antithyroid drugs for less than 3 months. The authors made the TCR library using RNA they extracted from PBMCs.

This TCR came from a female donor with Graves disease. This chain connects TRBV27 to TRBJ2-7; TRBD1 aligns across 9 bases. The specimen comprised peripheral blood mononuclear cells (PBMCs), sampled at new diagnosis, from a patient treated with antithyroid drugs. The DNA of the CDR3 is TGTGCCAGCAGCCCTACCCGGGACAGGGCTTACGAGCAGTACTTC. Protein product: CASSPTRDRAYEQYF.